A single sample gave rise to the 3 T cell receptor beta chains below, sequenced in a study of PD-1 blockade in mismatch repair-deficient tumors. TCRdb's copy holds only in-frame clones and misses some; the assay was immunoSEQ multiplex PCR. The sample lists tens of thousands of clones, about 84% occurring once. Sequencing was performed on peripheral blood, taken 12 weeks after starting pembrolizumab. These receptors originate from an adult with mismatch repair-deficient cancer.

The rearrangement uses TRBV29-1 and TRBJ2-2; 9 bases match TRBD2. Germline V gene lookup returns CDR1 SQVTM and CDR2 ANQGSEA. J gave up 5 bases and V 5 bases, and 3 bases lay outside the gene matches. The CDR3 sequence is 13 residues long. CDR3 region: CSVRAGGTGELFF. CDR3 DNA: TGCAGCGTTCGGGCGGGAGGGACCGGGGAGCTGTTTTTT.

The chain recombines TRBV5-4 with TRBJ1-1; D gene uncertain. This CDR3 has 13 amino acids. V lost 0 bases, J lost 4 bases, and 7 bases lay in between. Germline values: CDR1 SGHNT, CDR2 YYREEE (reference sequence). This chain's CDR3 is CASSLALGTEAFF. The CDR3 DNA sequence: TGTGCCAGCAGCTTGGCTCTGGGCACTGAAGCTTTCTTT.

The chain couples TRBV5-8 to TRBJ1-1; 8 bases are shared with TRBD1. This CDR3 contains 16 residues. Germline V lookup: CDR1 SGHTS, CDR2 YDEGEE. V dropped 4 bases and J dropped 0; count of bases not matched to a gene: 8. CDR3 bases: TGTGCCAGCAGCCTAACGACAGGGGACATGAACACTGAAGCTTTCTTT. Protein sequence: CASSLTTGDMNTEAFF.